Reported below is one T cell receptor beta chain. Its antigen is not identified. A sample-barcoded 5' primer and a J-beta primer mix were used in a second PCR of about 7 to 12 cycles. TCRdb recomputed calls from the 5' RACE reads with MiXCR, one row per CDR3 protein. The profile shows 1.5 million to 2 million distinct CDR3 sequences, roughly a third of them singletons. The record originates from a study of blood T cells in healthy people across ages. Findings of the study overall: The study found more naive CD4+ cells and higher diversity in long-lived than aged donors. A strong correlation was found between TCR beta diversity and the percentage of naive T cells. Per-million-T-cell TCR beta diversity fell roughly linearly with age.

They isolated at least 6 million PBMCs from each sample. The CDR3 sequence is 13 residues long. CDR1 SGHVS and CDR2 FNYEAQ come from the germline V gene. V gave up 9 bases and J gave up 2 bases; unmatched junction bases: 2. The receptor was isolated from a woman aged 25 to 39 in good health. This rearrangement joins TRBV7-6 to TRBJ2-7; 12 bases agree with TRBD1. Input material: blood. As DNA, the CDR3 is TGTGCCAGGGGACAGGGGGCCACCTACGAGCAGTACTTC. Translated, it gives CARGQGATYEQYF.